Here is one TCR beta chain with its context. Looked up from germline, CDR1 is SEHNR and CDR2 is FQNEAQ (reference sequence). With 5 bases clipped from V and 7 bases from J, the junction kept 7 bases outside the gene matches. The CDR3 extends over 15 amino acids. Assay: immunoSEQ multiplex PCR; the TCRdb copy retains only in-frame clones and omits some. The sample holds 130,000 or so clones, approximately 93% seen once. The data stem from a study of T cell changes during pregnancy in multiple sclerosis. This sequence originates from a female donor with multiple sclerosis, enrolled in a pregnancy study. The material was peripheral blood, obtained before pregnancy. The chain links TRBV7-9 to TRBJ1-5, with TRBD1 matching 11 bases. CDR3 region: CASSPGQGAGQPQHF. CDR3 nucleotides: TGTGCCAGCAGCCCCGGACAGGGGGCAGGACAGCCCCAGCATTTT.